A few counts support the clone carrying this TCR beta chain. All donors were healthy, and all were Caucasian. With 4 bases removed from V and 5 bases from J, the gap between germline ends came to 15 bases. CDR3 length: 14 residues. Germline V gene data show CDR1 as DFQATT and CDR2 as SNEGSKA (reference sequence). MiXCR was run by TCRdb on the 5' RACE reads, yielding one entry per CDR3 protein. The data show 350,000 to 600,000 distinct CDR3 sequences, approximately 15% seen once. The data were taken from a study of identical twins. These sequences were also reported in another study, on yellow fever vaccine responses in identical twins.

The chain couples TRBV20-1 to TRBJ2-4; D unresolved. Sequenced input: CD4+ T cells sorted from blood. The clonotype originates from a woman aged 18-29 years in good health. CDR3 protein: CSAIRRINQNIQYF. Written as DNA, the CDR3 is TGCAGTGCTATACGCAGGATAAATCAAAACATTCAGTACTTC.